A selection of T cell receptor beta chains follows, all from one sample in a study of T cells in Graves' hyperthyroidism and ophthalmopathy. In TCRdb, the multiplex PCR reads were re-called with MiXCR into one record per CDR3 protein. The sample lists approximately 560,000 distinct CDR3 sequences, around 42% occurring once. The sample comprised peripheral blood or thyroid tissue (not recorded which). The receptors shown here come from a young woman with Graves' hyperthyroidism. The CDR3 runs from the conserved cysteine through the conserved F or W. A D gene is named only where the DNA matches it firmly. Only part of the rows carry a size: once, few, many, or a class if the clone is expanded.

v_call: TRBV10-3; cdr3_length: 16; j_call: TRBJ2-5; d_call: -; clone_size: many; cdr3_nt: TGTGCCATCAGTGAGTCACCAGGGGGGCTAAAGGAGACCCAGTACTTC; cdr3_aa: CAISESPGGLKETQYF
v_call: TRBV7-9; cdr3_length: 13; j_call: TRBJ2-7; d_call: -; clone_size: -; cdr3_nt: TGTGCCAGCAGTGGCGGACGGCTCTACGAGCAGTACTTC; cdr3_aa: CASSGGRLYEQYF
v_call: TRBV20-1; cdr3_length: 13; j_call: TRBJ1-6; d_call: TRBD1; clone_size: -; cdr3_nt: TGCAGTGCTGACAGGGGGCGTAATTCACCCCTCCACTTT; cdr3_aa: CSADRGRNSPLHF
v_call: TRBV5-1; cdr3_length: 17; j_call: TRBJ2-6; d_call: TRBD1; clone_size: -; cdr3_nt: TGCGCCAGCAGCTCCGGGACAGGGCCATCTGGGGCCAACGTCCTGACTTTC; cdr3_aa: CASSSGTGPSGANVLTF
v_call: TRBV4-2; cdr3_length: 15; j_call: TRBJ1-1; d_call: -; clone_size: -; cdr3_nt: TGTGCCAGCAGCCCTCGGACAACCTTGAACACTGAAGCTTTCTTT; cdr3_aa: CASSPRTTLNTEAFF
v_call: TRBV7-2; cdr3_length: 15; j_call: TRBJ1-4; d_call: TRBD1; clone_size: few; cdr3_nt: TGTGCCAGCAGCTCGGGACAGGGGAGAAATGAAAAACTGTTTTTT; cdr3_aa: CASSSGQGRNEKLFF
v_call: TRBV29-1; cdr3_length: 17; j_call: TRBJ2-7; d_call: -; clone_size: -; cdr3_nt: TGCAGCGTTGTTCCGGCCGTGAACAGGGCCTCCTCCTACGAGCAGTACTTC; cdr3_aa: CSVVPAVNRASSYEQYF
v_call: TRBV29-1; cdr3_length: 10; j_call: TRBJ1-1; d_call: -; clone_size: -; cdr3_nt: TGCAGCGGGCAGGACACTGAAGCTTTCTTT; cdr3_aa: CSGQDTEAFF
v_call: TRBV5-6; cdr3_length: 11; j_call: TRBJ1-3; d_call: -; clone_size: few; cdr3_nt: TGTGCCAGCCAAAGAGGAAACACCATATATTTT; cdr3_aa: CASQRGNTIYF
v_call: TRBV10-3; cdr3_length: 16; j_call: TRBJ1-6; d_call: TRBD1; clone_size: -; cdr3_nt: TGTGCCATCAGTGGGACAGGGGGCAGGGGCAATTCACCCCTCCACTTT; cdr3_aa: CAISGTGGRGNSPLHF
v_call: TRBV7-8; cdr3_length: 16; j_call: TRBJ2-5; d_call: TRBD2; clone_size: few; cdr3_nt: TGTGCCAGCAGCCCGACGGGGCTAGCGGTACAAGAGACCCAGTACTTC; cdr3_aa: CASSPTGLAVQETQYF
v_call: TRBV29-1; cdr3_length: 11; j_call: TRBJ2-7; d_call: -; clone_size: many; cdr3_nt: TGCAGCGTTGAGGTAGAGAACGAGCAGTACTTC; cdr3_aa: CSVEVENEQYF
v_call: TRBV6-1; cdr3_length: 12; j_call: TRBJ1-2; d_call: -; clone_size: -; cdr3_nt: TGTGCCAGCACTCAGACACAGAACGGCTACACCTTC; cdr3_aa: CASTQTQNGYTF
v_call: TRBV10-1; cdr3_length: 11; j_call: TRBJ2-7; d_call: -; clone_size: -; cdr3_nt: TGCGCCAGCAGTGACGCGGGCGAGCAGTACTTC; cdr3_aa: CASSDAGEQYF
v_call: TRBV5-1; cdr3_length: 15; j_call: TRBJ2-2; d_call: TRBD2; clone_size: once; cdr3_nt: TGCGCCAGCAGCTTGCCGGGAGGCGACACCGGGGAGCTGTTTTTT; cdr3_aa: CASSLPGGDTGELFF
v_call: TRBV7-2; cdr3_length: 13; j_call: TRBJ2-2; d_call: -; clone_size: -; cdr3_nt: TGTGCCAGCGAAAGGGGCCTCACCGGGGAGCTGTTTTTT; cdr3_aa: CASERGLTGELFF
v_call: TRBV7-8; cdr3_length: 12; j_call: TRBJ1-2; d_call: -; clone_size: many; cdr3_nt: TGTGCCAGCAGCGAAAGAGCCGTGGGCTACACCTTC; cdr3_aa: CASSERAVGYTF
v_call: TRBV12-3/TRBV12-4; cdr3_length: 14; j_call: TRBJ2-7; d_call: -; clone_size: few; cdr3_nt: TGTGCCAGCAGTTTTGGGGGAGAGGGCTACGAGCAGTACTTC; cdr3_aa: CASSFGGEGYEQYF
v_call: TRBV20-1; cdr3_length: 13; j_call: TRBJ1-4; d_call: -; clone_size: -; cdr3_nt: TGCAGTGCTAGACTTCTGGCGGGTGAAAAACTGTTTTTT; cdr3_aa: CSARLLAGEKLFF
v_call: TRBV10-2; cdr3_length: 17; j_call: TRBJ2-6; d_call: -; clone_size: -; cdr3_nt: TGTGCCAGCAGGAACAGAGTACAACAATCTGGGGCCAACGTCCTGACTTTC; cdr3_aa: CASRNRVQQSGANVLTF
v_call: TRBV5-4; cdr3_length: 14; j_call: TRBJ2-7; d_call: -; clone_size: -; cdr3_nt: TGTGCCTGCAGCTTGGATCCGGGAGTCTACGAGCAGTACTTC; cdr3_aa: CACSLDPGVYEQYF
v_call: TRBV7-9; cdr3_length: 12; j_call: TRBJ1-5; d_call: -; clone_size: many; cdr3_nt: TGTGCCAGCAGCTTAGGCGAGAGGCCCCAGCATTTT; cdr3_aa: CASSLGERPQHF
v_call: TRBV7-6; cdr3_length: 17; j_call: TRBJ2-5; d_call: -; clone_size: -; cdr3_nt: TGTGCCAGCAGTCAAAAGGTGCAGGAGATTTTACAAGAGACCCAGTACTTC; cdr3_aa: CASSQKVQEILQETQYF
v_call: TRBV2; cdr3_length: 12; j_call: TRBJ1-2; d_call: TRBD1; clone_size: -; cdr3_nt: TGTGCCAGCCGGACAGGGGCGCGCGGCTACACCTTC; cdr3_aa: CASRTGARGYTF
v_call: TRBV14; cdr3_length: 15; j_call: TRBJ2-7; d_call: TRBD1; clone_size: -; cdr3_nt: TGTGCCAGCAGCCAAGCCGGGACAGTGGATGGAGGGCAGTACTTC; cdr3_aa: CASSQAGTVDGGQYF
v_call: TRBV5-1; cdr3_length: 14; j_call: TRBJ1-2; d_call: -; clone_size: few; cdr3_nt: TGCGCCAGCAGCCAAGCCGCAGCTAACTATGGCTACACCTTC; cdr3_aa: CASSQAAANYGYTF
v_call: TRBV29-1; cdr3_length: 15; j_call: TRBJ2-7; d_call: TRBD2; clone_size: few; cdr3_nt: TGCAGCGACGGACTAGCGGGAGGCCCCTCCTACGAGCAGTACTTC; cdr3_aa: CSDGLAGGPSYEQYF
v_call: TRBV29-1; cdr3_length: 17; j_call: TRBJ2-7; d_call: TRBD2; clone_size: -; cdr3_nt: TGCAGTGCTAATAGGCGAGCGGGAGGAGTTGGTTCCGGGGAGCAGTACTTC; cdr3_aa: CSANRRAGGVGSGEQYF
v_call: TRBV2; cdr3_length: 14; j_call: TRBJ1-5; d_call: TRBD1; clone_size: few; cdr3_nt: TGTGCCAGCAGTTCTACAGGGGGCACTCAGCCCCAGCATTTT; cdr3_aa: CASSSTGGTQPQHF
v_call: TRBV24-1; cdr3_length: 14; j_call: TRBJ2-1; d_call: TRBD2; clone_size: -; cdr3_nt: TGTGCCACCAGTGCCGGACTAGCCTACAATGAGCAGTTCTTC; cdr3_aa: CATSAGLAYNEQFF
v_call: TRBV29-1; cdr3_length: 13; j_call: TRBJ1-1; d_call: -; clone_size: -; cdr3_nt: TGCAGCGTTGCAGCGGGCATGAACACTGAAGCTTTCTTT; cdr3_aa: CSVAAGMNTEAFF
v_call: TRBV24-1; cdr3_length: 16; j_call: TRBJ2-7; d_call: -; clone_size: -; cdr3_nt: TGTGCCACCAGTGTTCGTTTCGAAGGAGGGGGCTACGAGCAGTACTTC; cdr3_aa: CATSVRFEGGGYEQYF
v_call: TRBV7-2; cdr3_length: 14; j_call: TRBJ1-1; d_call: -; clone_size: -; cdr3_nt: TGTGCCAGCAGCTTAGGGTACGGCACCGTTGGTACTTTCTTT; cdr3_aa: CASSLGYGTVGTFF
v_call: TRBV29-1; cdr3_length: 12; j_call: TRBJ1-1; d_call: -; clone_size: -; cdr3_nt: TGCAGCGTTGTCCCGGGGAACACTGAAGCTTTCTTT; cdr3_aa: CSVVPGNTEAFF
v_call: TRBV7-2; cdr3_length: 12; j_call: TRBJ2-7; d_call: -; clone_size: -; cdr3_nt: TGTGCCAGCAGCCCACAGCAGAACGAGCAGTACTTC; cdr3_aa: CASSPQQNEQYF
v_call: TRBV10-3; cdr3_length: 16; j_call: TRBJ2-5; d_call: TRBD2; clone_size: many; cdr3_nt: TGTGCCATCAGTGTGGAAGCGGGAGGCTACCAAGAGACCCAGTACTTC; cdr3_aa: CAISVEAGGYQETQYF
v_call: TRBV12-3/TRBV12-4; cdr3_length: 12; j_call: TRBJ1-3; d_call: -; clone_size: few; cdr3_nt: TGTGCCAGTTCCTTCGCTGGAAACACCATATATTTT; cdr3_aa: CASSFAGNTIYF
v_call: TRBV10-3; cdr3_length: 17; j_call: TRBJ1-5; d_call: -; clone_size: -; cdr3_nt: TGTGCCATCAGTCCCTCACGTCCGGGCACCATCCATCAGCCCCAGCATTTT; cdr3_aa: CAISPSRPGTIHQPQHF
v_call: TRBV10-3; cdr3_length: 15; j_call: TRBJ2-7; d_call: -; clone_size: -; cdr3_nt: TGTGCCAGCAGTTATAGGGGGGACCCGACCTACGAGCAGTACTTC; cdr3_aa: CASSYRGDPTYEQYF
v_call: TRBV10-3; cdr3_length: 17; j_call: TRBJ1-4; d_call: TRBD1; clone_size: few; cdr3_nt: TGTGCCATCAGTGGTCACCCAGGGACAGGGGTTTCCCAAAAACTGTTTTTT; cdr3_aa: CAISGHPGTGVSQKLFF
v_call: TRBV2; cdr3_length: 11; j_call: TRBJ1-4; d_call: -; clone_size: -; cdr3_nt: TGTGCCAGCAGTGATTTTGGCCCACTGTTTTTT; cdr3_aa: CASSDFGPLFF
v_call: TRBV4-1; cdr3_length: 16; j_call: TRBJ1-6; d_call: -; clone_size: -; cdr3_nt: TGCGCCAGCAGCCAAGGGACAGCGAGAGCAACCTCACCCCTCCACTTT; cdr3_aa: CASSQGTARATSPLHF
v_call: TRBV9; cdr3_length: 11; j_call: TRBJ1-1; d_call: -; clone_size: few; cdr3_nt: TGTGCCAGCAGCCCAATGGCTGAAGCTTTCTTT; cdr3_aa: CASSPMAEAFF
v_call: TRBV7-2; cdr3_length: 14; j_call: TRBJ1-1; d_call: -; clone_size: few; cdr3_nt: TGTGCCAGCAGGCGCAGGGAGGGGAACACTGAAGCTTTCTTT; cdr3_aa: CASRRREGNTEAFF
v_call: TRBV7-3; cdr3_length: 15; j_call: TRBJ2-7; d_call: -; clone_size: -; cdr3_nt: TGTGCCAGCAGCTTAAGGGCAGGGAGCAGTTACGAGCAGTACTTC; cdr3_aa: CASSLRAGSSYEQYF
v_call: TRBV29-1; cdr3_length: 15; j_call: TRBJ2-7; d_call: TRBD1; clone_size: few; cdr3_nt: TGCAGCGTTGATGAGGGCAGGGGGCTTCCCTACGAGCAGTACTTC; cdr3_aa: CSVDEGRGLPYEQYF
v_call: TRBV2; cdr3_length: 13; j_call: TRBJ1-1; d_call: -; clone_size: many; cdr3_nt: TGTGCCAGCAGACGTGTGACCCTCGCTGAAGCTTTCTTT; cdr3_aa: CASRRVTLAEAFF
v_call: TRBV11-2; cdr3_length: 15; j_call: TRBJ2-5; d_call: -; clone_size: -; cdr3_nt: TGTGCCAGCAGCTTAGAGTTGGGACGCCTGGAGACCCAGTACTTC; cdr3_aa: CASSLELGRLETQYF
v_call: TRBV2; cdr3_length: 15; j_call: TRBJ1-5; d_call: -; clone_size: -; cdr3_nt: TGTGCCAGTAGGGAAGCGGATTCGGGGAGTCAGCCCCAGCATTTT; cdr3_aa: CASREADSGSQPQHF
v_call: TRBV7-9; cdr3_length: 13; j_call: TRBJ2-7; d_call: -; clone_size: -; cdr3_nt: TGTGCCAGCAGGGGGGTTTCCCGCTACGAGCAGTACTTC; cdr3_aa: CASRGVSRYEQYF
v_call: TRBV14; cdr3_length: 15; j_call: TRBJ1-3; d_call: -; clone_size: -; cdr3_nt: TGTGCCAGCAGCCAAATCGGACGACCTGGAAACACCATATATTTT; cdr3_aa: CASSQIGRPGNTIYF
v_call: TRBV29-1; cdr3_length: 9; j_call: TRBJ1-5; d_call: -; clone_size: -; cdr3_nt: TGCAGCGGGGGGCAGCCCCAGCATTTT; cdr3_aa: CSGGQPQHF
v_call: TRBV7-2; cdr3_length: 14; j_call: TRBJ1-2; d_call: -; clone_size: many; cdr3_nt: TGTGCCAGCAGCTTAGCGGACCGCGTGTATGGCTACACCTTC; cdr3_aa: CASSLADRVYGYTF